The 21 T cell receptor beta chains reported below all come from one sample, sequenced in a study of human T cells and chemical hapten exposure. Time point noted: patch test 3, about 24 weeks after DPC sensitization. The treatment was: therapeutic diphenylcyclopropenone sensitization with weekly scalp DPC. From whole blood left unfractionated, total RNA was extracted. TCRdb redid the calling of the RACE reads with MiXCR, one entry per CDR3 protein. The sample lists tens of thousands of distinct CDR3 sequences, 12% occurring once. The material sequenced was whole blood, taken in connection with sensitization to the hapten diphenylcyclopropenone (DPC). The receptor source for this set is a woman aged 40 to 50 with alopecia areata. Some clones in this sample may be carry-over from other donors' samples.

V gene TRBV7-2 combines with J gene TRBJ1-5; D not certain. Looked up from germline, CDR1 is SGHTA and CDR2 is FQGNSA. V lost 5 bases and J lost 6, with 8 bases in between. The CDR3 covers 12 residues. The CDR3 here is CASSPHGQPQHF. The DNA of the CDR3 is TGTGCCAGCAGCCCCCATGGTCAGCCCCAGCATTTT.

This clonotype was counted many times. The genes are TRBV29-1 and TRBJ2-7; a weak D match, TRBD1 (6 bases). CDR1 and CDR2 from the germline V gene are SQVTM and ANQGSEA. V lost 3 bases and J 5 bases, leaving 17 bases between the germline ends. The CDR3 runs to 14 residues. CDR3 coding DNA: TGCAGCGTTGACAAAGGTAACAGGGAAGACGAGCAGTACTTC. Translation gives CSVDKGNREDEQYF.

This clonotype was detected a few times. The DNA of the CDR3 is TGTGCCAGCAGGGCCGGGACAATGGAGTCCGAGCAGTTCTTC. Amino acid sequence: CASRAGTMESEQFF. The rearrangement uses TRBV12-3 or TRBV12-4 and TRBJ2-1, with D possibly being TRBD1 (6 bases). V was cut by 6 bases and J by 10 bases, with 19 bases left in between. The CDR3 has 14 amino acids.

There are many counts of this clonotype. The chain couples TRBV19 to TRBJ2-7, with D perhaps assigned TRBD1 or TRBD2 (5 bases each). Germline V lookup: CDR1 LNHDA, CDR2 SQIVND (reference sequence). Trimming pared 8 bases from V and 1 base from J, leaving 15 bases between. CDR3 length equals 14 residues. The CDR3 here is CASRGWDRSYEQYF. The CDR3 nucleotides read TGTGCCAGTCGGGGATGGGACCGATCCTACGAGCAGTACTTC.

This chain uses TRBV6-6 with TRBJ1-5; D may be TRBD1 (5 bases). Trimming removed 2 bases at V and 5 bases at J, with 10 bases between. There are 14 residues in the CDR3. The germline V gene has CDR1 MNHNY and CDR2 SVGAGI (reference sequence). The CDR3 DNA reads TGTGCCAGCAGTTACGAAGGGGTCCATCAGCCCCAGCATTTT. It translates to CASSYEGVHQPQHF.

This clonotype was found a few times. The rearrangement joins TRBV5-4 to TRBJ2-7; TRBD2 matches at 8 bases. The germline V gene encodes CDR1 SGHNT and CDR2 YYREEE (reference sequence). J gave up 1 base and V 0 bases, and 9 bases lay outside the gene matches. This CDR3 region has 17 residues. The CDR3 bases are TGTGCCAGCAGCTTGGCCCTGACTAGCGCGTCTTCCTACGAGCAGTACTTC. This sequence encodes CASSLALTSASSYEQYF.

This clonotype was observed many times. The gene calls are TRBV18 and TRBJ1-5; D uncertain. Looked up from germline, CDR1 is KGHSH and CDR2 is LQKENI. CDR3 length: 12 amino acids. V was pared by 0 bases and J by 4 bases, with 1 base between. The CDR3 bases are TGTGCCAGCTCACCACCGAATCAGCCCCAGCATTTT. Residues: CASSPPNQPQHF. Full variable domain (rest looked up from reference TRBV18 and TRBJ1-5): NAGVMQNPRHLVRRRGQEARLRCSPMKGHSHVYWYRQLPEEGLKFMVYLQKENIIDESGMPKERFSAEFPKEGPSILRIQQVVRGDSAAYFCASSPPNQPQHFGDGTRLSIL.

This clonotype was picked up many times. The rearrangement uses TRBV2 and TRBJ1-1, with D uncertain. The CDR3 is 11 amino acids. V was clipped by 8 bases and J by 7 bases, with 11 bases between them. The V gene's germline CDR1 is SNHLY and CDR2 FYNNEI. CDR3 DNA: TGTGCCAGCCAGGACGGGAATGAAGCTTTCTTT. It specifies CASQDGNEAFF.

The chain links TRBV7-8 to TRBJ2-2, with 9 bases that match TRBD2. The CDR3 is 16 amino acids. CDR1 SGHVS and CDR2 FQNEAQ come from the germline V gene. Trimming at V came to 0 bases and at J to 4 bases, leaving 3 bases not matched to a gene. CDR3 protein: CASSLALAGITGELFF. The CDR3 coding sequence is TGTGCCAGCAGCTTAGCCCTAGCGGGGATCACCGGGGAGCTGTTTTTT. The entire variable domain, with the rest obtained from reference TRBV7-8 and TRBJ2-2, is as follows: GAGVSQSPRYKVAKRGQDVALRCDPISGHVSLFWYQQALGQGPEFLTYFQNEAQLDKSGLPSDRFFAERPEGSVSTLKIQRTQQEDSAVYLCASSLALAGITGELFFGEGSRLTVL.

The rearrangement links TRBV29-1 to TRBJ1-1; D ambiguous. Trimming pared 3 bases from V and 6 bases from J, leaving 8 bases between. Germline CDR1 is SQVTM and CDR2 is ANQGSEA. The CDR3 sequence is 11 residues long. This CDR3 is CSVDYYAEAFF. The CDR3 DNA reads as TGCAGCGTTGATTATTACGCTGAAGCTTTCTTT.

This clonotype occurred a few times. The chain carries TRBV28 and TRBJ2-2, with D unclear. Trimming cost V 2 bases and J 8 bases, with 3 bases left between them. CDR1 is MDHEN, CDR2 SYDVKM, per germline. This CDR3 comprises 11 residues. Here the CDR3 reads CASSLMGELFF. CDR3 nucleotides: TGTGCCAGCAGTTTAATGGGGGAGCTGTTTTTT.

Ten or more counts support this clonotype. The chain carries TRBV18 and TRBJ2-7, with 10 bases fitting TRBD1. This CDR3 comprises 14 residues. Per the germline V gene, CDR1 is KGHSH and CDR2 is LQKENI. After removal of 5 bases from V and 7 bases from J, the junction contained 8 bases not matched to a gene. CDR3 sequence reads: CASSGGTGVKEQYF. CDR3 DNA: TGTGCCAGCTCAGGGGGGACAGGGGTAAAGGAGCAGTACTTC.

This clonotype was seen repeatedly, ten times or more. The chain joins TRBV20-1 to TRBJ2-3; D gene uncertain. CDR1 is DFQATT and CDR2 is SNEGSKA in the germline V gene (reference sequence). CDR3 length: 15 amino acids. V shed 5 bases and J shed 0 bases, with 15 bases lying between them. Here the CDR3 DNA reads TGCAGTGCTCCGCCTCCGGAGCTTAGCACAGATACGCAGTATTTT. Protein sequence: CSAPPPELSTDTQYF.

This clonotype was counted only a few times. The CDR3 reads CASRGPGTGLAYEQYF. In DNA form, the CDR3 reads TGTGCCAGCAGGGGTCCCGGGACAGGGTTGGCCTACGAGCAGTACTTC. The V and J genes are TRBV28 and TRBJ2-7; 9 bases line up with TRBD1. Unmatched junction bases numbered 11, after V lost 6 bases and J lost 2 bases. Looked up from germline, CDR1 is MDHEN and CDR2 is SYDVKM. This CDR3 has 16 residues.

In its sample, this clonotype was seen many times. The chain joins TRBV7-2 to TRBJ1-4; the match to TRBD1 covers 8 bases. The germline CDR1 and CDR2 sequences are SGHTA and FQGNSA. The CDR3 is 15 amino acids. V gave up 2 bases and J gave up 4 bases; unmatched junction bases: 3. CDR3 sequence reads: CASSLWTGINEKLFF. The CDR3, as DNA: TGTGCCAGCAGCTTATGGACAGGGATTAATGAAAAACTGTTTTTT.

This clonotype appeared a few times. The chain employs TRBV29-1 and TRBJ1-3; no definite D call. The CDR3 totals 13 residues. Trimming took 5 bases from V and 4 from J, leaving 12 bases between them. Per germline, CDR1 SQVTM and CDR2 ANQGSEA. The CDR3 sequence: CSVMPDTGNTIYF. DNA of the CDR3: TGCAGCGTTATGCCTGACACAGGAAACACCATATATTTT.

This clonotype has a count of ten or more. V gene TRBV2 combines with J gene TRBJ2-2; unclear D gene. Trimming pared 4 bases from V and 2 bases from J, leaving 5 bases between. This CDR3 region has 13 residues. CDR1 SNHLY and CDR2 FYNNEI come from the germline V gene. DNA for the CDR3: TGTGCCAGCAGTGTGAAAAACACCGGGGAGCTGTTTTTT. Translating it yields CASSVKNTGELFF.

The CDR3 here is CASTWGDYEQYF. CDR3 in DNA: TGTGCCAGCACCTGGGGTGACTACGAGCAGTACTTC. The chain recombines TRBV28 with TRBJ2-7, with unresolved D. Germline CDR1 is MDHEN and CDR2 is SYDVKM. This CDR3 is built from 12 residues. Trimming cost V 7 bases and J 3 bases, with 10 bases left between them. The whole variable domain, remainder taken from reference TRBV28 and TRBJ2-7, is DVKVTQSSRYLVKRTGEKVFLECVQDMDHENMFWYRQDPGLGLRLIYFSYDVKMKEKGDIPEGYSVSREKKERFSLILESASTNQTSMYLCASTWGDYEQYFGPGTRLTVT.

This clonotype was seen a handful of times. V usage is TRBV5-4 and J usage is TRBJ2-3; D perhaps matches TRBD1 (8 bases). Germline V lookup: CDR1 SGHNT, CDR2 YYREEE (reference sequence). V was pared by 3 bases and J by 1 base, with 12 bases between. The CDR3 has 15 amino acids. The CDR3 DNA follows: TGTGCCAGCAGCTGGGAGGGACAGGGCACAGATACGCAGTATTTT. Protein sequence: CASSWEGQGTDTQYF.

The gene calls are TRBV27 and TRBJ2-5, with D unclear. Germline CDR1 is MNHEY and CDR2 is SMNVEV (reference sequence). CDR3 length: 14 amino acids. Trimming left V 3 bases short and J 3 bases short, with 11 bases between. The CDR3: CASSFWGRKETQYF. The CDR3 DNA is TGTGCCAGCAGTTTTTGGGGTAGAAAAGAGACCCAGTACTTC.

Notes on this clonotype: At one end the junction does not follow the germline gene, possibly because of a read error. The V gene is TRBV9, the J gene TRBJ2-3; D gene uncertain. The CDR3 is 12 residues long. Looked up from germline, CDR1 is SGDLS and CDR2 is YYNGEE. The CDR3 DNA is TGTGCCAGCAGCGTAGCGGAAGATATGCAGTATTTT. Encoded protein: CASSVAEDMQYF.